Following are 21 T cell receptor beta chains from one sample sequenced in a study of molecular identifiers for immune sequencing clone quantification. In TCRdb, the PCR reads were re-called with MiXCR into one record per CDR3 protein. The sample consists of about 640,000 distinct CDR3 sequences, 15% to 20% of them appearing once. Material for sequencing was naive CD8+ T cells from blood, with Jurkat cell RNA spiked in. Subset reported: FACS-sorted CD8+CD4-CCR7+CD45RA+ naive T cells. All receptors come from a human donor in good health. Some libraries in this study had Jurkat cell RNA spiked in.

This clonotype was seen ten or more times. V gene TRBV28 combines with J gene TRBJ2-5, with D maybe TRBD1 (5 bases). Germline loops: CDR1 MDHEN, CDR2 SYDVKM. The CDR3 runs to 15 residues. The V end was cut by 3 bases, the J end by 0 bases, with 11 bases between. CDR3 DNA sequence: TGTGCCAGCAGTTTTGTAGGGGCGAACCAAGAGACCCAGTACTTC. This sequence encodes CASSFVGANQETQYF.

In this sample, this clonotype turned up many times. The V gene is TRBV5-6, the J gene TRBJ2-7; no clear D gene. This CDR3 is built from 13 residues. CDR1 and CDR2 (germline): SGHDT, YYEEEE. Trimming stripped 1 base from V and 4 bases from J, with 9 bases between. CDR3 residues: CASSLSSAYEQYF. DNA of the CDR3: TGTGCCAGCAGCTTGTCGTCAGCTTACGAGCAGTACTTC.

The table lists this clonotype with many counts. This sequence joins TRBV9 and TRBJ1-1; 10 bases agree with TRBD1. Per the germline V gene, CDR1 is SGDLS and CDR2 is YYNGEE. This CDR3 has 15 amino acids. Trimming cost V 3 bases and J 2 bases; bases outside gene matches: 4. The CDR3 spells CASSGDRGENTEAFF. The DNA for the CDR3 is TGTGCCAGCAGCGGGGACAGGGGCGAAAACACTGAAGCTTTCTTT.

Only one count was recorded for this clonotype. With a much larger clone just one base away, this may be a read error. J is TRBJ1-5 and V is TRBV19; D call uncertain. The CDR3 runs 15 residues. The V gene's germline CDR1 is LNHDA and CDR2 SQIVND (reference sequence). The CDR3 region is CTSSIGGFSNQPQHF. The CDR3 nucleotides read TGTACCAGTAGTATTGGAGGGTTCAGCAATCAGCCCCAGCATTTT.

With regard to this clonotype: This clone may be a read error of a much larger clone one base away. The rearrangement uses TRBV12-5 and TRBJ1-1; D remains ambiguous. The CDR3 length is 14 residues. Germline lookup yields CDR1 LGHNT and CDR2 FRNRAP. CDR3 protein: CASGFSVQNTDAFF. CDR3 DNA sequence: TGTGCTAGTGGTTTTTCCGTGCAGAACACTGATGCTTTCTTT.

The chain couples TRBV2 to TRBJ1-2, with 7 positions matching TRBD1. Germline CDR1 and CDR2: SNHLY and FYNNEI. J was trimmed by 6 bases and V by 6 bases; bases with no gene match: 10. This CDR3 comprises 14 residues. As DNA, the CDR3 is TGTGCCAGCAGGGATACAGGGGATGGGAATGGCTACACCTTC. Translated: CASRDTGDGNGYTF.

This clonotype occurred many times. The chain employs TRBV7-2 and TRBJ1-1; tentatively, D is TRBD1 (6 bases). CDR3 size: 14 residues. Germline CDR1 reads SGHTA; CDR2 reads FQGNSA. The V gene lost 1 base and the J gene lost 5 bases, with 11 bases spanning the gap. The CDR3, as DNA: TGTGCCAGCAGCTTAGGAGGGGGAGTGACTGAAGCTTTCTTT. It encodes CASSLGGGVTEAFF.

This clonotype occurred a few times. The chain uses TRBV12-3 or TRBV12-4 and TRBJ1-2; 7 bases are shared with TRBD1. This CDR3 is built from 17 residues. V lost 5 bases, J lost 7 bases, and 19 bases stayed unmatched. Here the CDR3 DNA reads TGTGCCAGCAGTCCCCCGCCCGACAGGGAAGGTCCTCGTGGCTACACCTTC. This encodes CASSPPPDREGPRGYTF.

This clonotype was seen many times. The V gene is TRBV7-9, the J gene TRBJ2-3; 9 bases fit TRBD2. Germline V gene lookup returns CDR1 SEHNR and CDR2 FQNEAQ (reference sequence). V was clipped by 5 bases and J by 0 bases; unmatched bases: 6. The CDR3 is made up of 16 amino acids. The CDR3: CASSGLAGLSTDTQYF. CDR3 bases: TGTGCCAGCAGCGGTCTAGCGGGGCTTAGCACAGATACGCAGTATTTT.

About this clonotype: One base away lies a much larger clone, so this may be a sequencing read error. The chain joins TRBV12-3 or TRBV12-4 to TRBJ2-3; D is uncertain. CDR3 length: 14 residues. The CDR3, as DNA: TGTGCCAGCAGTTTTGAGAGTTTCACAGATATGCAGTATTTT. Its protein is CASSFESFTDMQYF.

At least ten counts were recorded for this clonotype. The chain combines TRBV4-3 with TRBJ2-3, with TRBD2 matching 9 bases. The trim removed 0 bases at V and 0 bases at J, leaving 4 bases unmatched. The germline V gene has CDR1 LGHNA and CDR2 YSLEER. The CDR3 is 17 amino acids. CDR3 in DNA: TGCGCCAGCAGCCAAGAGATAGCGGGGGCCAGCACAGATACGCAGTATTTT. Translating gives CASSQEIAGASTDTQYF.

The chain combines TRBV12-3 or TRBV12-4 with TRBJ1-6; 7 bases are shared with TRBD1. This CDR3 contains 14 residues. The ends lost 5 bases at V and 11 bases at J; junction bases unmatched: 9. DNA of the CDR3: TGTGCCAGCAGTACCGGACAGGATCCGGCACCCCTCCACTTT. Amino acids: CASSTGQDPAPLHF.

V and J are TRBV19 and TRBJ2-7; weak D call: TRBD2 (6 bases). Germline CDR1 reads LNHDA; CDR2 reads SQIVND (reference sequence). The length of the CDR3 is 14 residues. Trimming left V 1 base short and J 3 bases short, with 10 bases between. The DNA for the CDR3 is TGTGCCAGTAGTATAGGCGGGACGAGCTACGAGCAGTACTTC. Protein: CASSIGGTSYEQYF.

This rearrangement joins TRBV4-1 to TRBJ1-5; D might be TRBD1 (5 bases). This CDR3 has 15 residues. CDR1 and CDR2 from the germline V gene are MGHRA and YSYEKL. The V end lost 1 base, the J end lost 0 bases, and 7 bases lay between the germline ends. CDR3 sequence reads: CASSQVGDSNQPQHF. CDR3 sequence (DNA): TGCGCCAGCAGCCAAGTAGGGGATAGCAATCAGCCCCAGCATTTT.

V gene TRBV6-2 or TRBV6-3 combines with J gene TRBJ1-4, with D possibly being TRBD1 (6 bases). The CDR3 runs to 15 residues. V lost 6 bases and J 6 bases, leaving 17 bases between the germline ends. Germline CDR1 reads MNHEY; CDR2 reads SVGEGT. The CDR3 DNA sequence: TGTGCCAGCAGCCCTCTAGACAGGTTGGATGAAAAACTGTTTTTT. Protein product: CASSPLDRLDEKLFF.

Ten or more counts support this clonotype. The chain uses TRBV14 and TRBJ2-3; D is ambiguous. The CDR3 length is 14 residues. Trimming cost V 2 bases and J 4 bases, with 10 bases left between them. CDR1 is SGHDN, CDR2 FVKESK, per germline. The CDR3 is CASSQFQTADTQYF. As DNA, the CDR3 is TGTGCCAGCAGCCAATTCCAGACTGCAGATACGCAGTATTTT.

As concerns this clonotype: This could be a read error, since a much larger clone is one nucleotide away. This chain connects TRBV7-2 to TRBJ2-1, with D uncertain. Trimming removed 7 bases at V and 3 bases at J, with 16 bases between. This CDR3 is built from 15 residues. The germline CDR1 and CDR2 sequences are SGHTA and FQGNSA. CDR3 amino acids: CASTPRASSYNEQFF. For the CDR3, the DNA is TGTGCCAGCACCCCCCGGGCATCAAGCTACAATGAGCAGTTCTTC.

Written as DNA, the CDR3 is TGTGCCAGCAGTTTTAACGGCTGGGAGCAGTATTTT. Its protein is CASSFNGWEQYF. The V call is TRBV27, the J call TRBJ2-3; D is unclear. V lost 3 bases to trimming and J lost 11 bases, with 12 bases between them. Germline loops: CDR1 MNHEY, CDR2 SMNVEV (reference sequence). This CDR3 has 12 residues.

Points on this clonotype: A much more abundant neighbour one base away suggests this may be a read error. The chain recombines TRBV19 with TRBJ1-2, with 7 bases fitting TRBD1. Germline loops: CDR1 LNHDA, CDR2 SQIVND (reference sequence). CDR3 length: 18 amino acids. The CDR3 DNA sequence: TGTGCCGGTAGTATAGAGGATGGGACAGTCCTCACTAACTATGGCTACACCTTC. The encoded protein is CAGSIEDGTVLTNYGYTF.

This clonotype was picked up many times. This chain joins TRBV9 and TRBJ1-2; D unresolved. The germline gives CDR1 SGDLS, CDR2 YYNGEE. This CDR3 region has 15 residues. The V gene lost 0 bases and the J gene lost 0 bases, with 9 bases spanning the gap. The CDR3 protein is CASSVADGPNYGYTF. The DNA for the CDR3 is TGTGCCAGCAGCGTAGCGGACGGTCCTAACTATGGCTACACCTTC.

Turning to this clonotype: This may be a read error: a much more frequent sequence differs by one nucleotide. The CDR3 ends on some other residue instead of the conserved phenylalanine or tryptophan, so this is likely a read error. The V and J genes are TRBV6-5 and TRBJ2-7; 10 nucleotides agree with TRBD1. Trimming removed 0 bases from V and 4 bases from J; junction bases left unmatched: 3. Per the germline V gene, CDR1 is MNHEY and CDR2 is SVGAGI. The length of the CDR3 is 15 residues. The CDR3 reads CASSYSGQGGYEQYS. CDR3 bases: TGTGCCAGCAGTTACTCAGGACAGGGGGGGTACGAGCAGTACTCC.